The 28 T cell receptor beta chains presented below share a single source sample, sequenced in a study of cytomegalovirus exposure and HLA in healthy donors. The primer mix had 60 Vbeta and 13 Jbeta primers. Method: immunoSEQ multiplex PCR; TCRdb's copy keeps in-frame clones and lacks some. The table has fewer than 250,000 clones, less than 85% seen once. Material: PBMCs. All receptors derive from a man aged 18 to 30 in good health and CMV-seronegative.

This chain connects TRBV5-8 to TRBJ2-1; TRBD1 aligns across 7 bases. The germline V gene has CDR1 SGHTS and CDR2 YDEGEE. The J segment lost 7 bases and the V segment lost 4 bases, leaving 5 bases of the junction unmatched. The CDR3 has 13 residues. DNA for the CDR3: TGTGCCAGCAGCGGCAGGGGGTTGAATGAGCAGTTCTTC. It specifies CASSGRGLNEQFF.

V and J are TRBV27 and TRBJ1-6; 8 bases are shared with TRBD1. Germline CDR1 and CDR2: MNHEY and SMNVEV (reference sequence). This CDR3 region has 16 residues. V dropped 3 bases and J dropped 2; count of bases not matched to a gene: 3. CDR3 DNA sequence: TGTGCCAGCAGTTTTGGACAGGGCCCCTATAATTCACCCCTCCACTTT. Translation: CASSFGQGPYNSPLHF.

The chain couples TRBV7-8 to TRBJ2-1; 9 nucleotides agree with TRBD2. CDR3 length equals 17 residues. In germline, CDR1 is SGHVS, CDR2 FQNEAQ. The V gene end was trimmed by 0 bases and the J gene end by 2 bases; junction bases not matched to a gene: 5. The CDR3 DNA is TGTGCCAGCAGCTTAGCCTCCAGCGGGAGGACCTACAATGAGCAGTTCTTC. It specifies CASSLASSGRTYNEQFF.

The V gene is TRBV27, the J gene TRBJ2-7; weak D call: TRBD1 (7 bases). The CDR3 covers 12 residues. The germline V gene encodes CDR1 MNHEY and CDR2 SMNVEV (reference sequence). For the CDR3, the DNA is TGTGTTGGGGGGACAGAGATCTACGAGCAGTACTTC. It specifies CVGGTEIYEQYF.

The gene calls are TRBV7-8 and TRBJ2-5; the match to TRBD2 covers 11 bases. Germline CDR1 SGHVS, CDR2 FQNEAQ. The junction had 10 bases not matched to a gene; V was cut back by 5 bases and J by 2 bases. This CDR3 is built from 17 residues. CDR3 sequence: CASSTVRLAGYQETQYF. DNA of the CDR3: TGTGCCAGCAGCACCGTCCGACTAGCGGGATATCAAGAGACCCAGTACTTC.

In this sample, this clone turned up a few times. The chain employs TRBV7-9 and TRBJ2-5; 8 bases are a match to TRBD2. Losses at the gene ends were 3 bases for V and 7 bases for J; bases not matched to a gene: 19. The CDR3 consists of 18 residues. Germline values: CDR1 SEHNR, CDR2 FQNEAQ (reference sequence). CDR3 sequence reads: CASSFGGVTGGPKVTQYF. The CDR3 DNA is TGTGCCAGCAGCTTTGGTGGTGTAACGGGAGGGCCTAAGGTGACCCAGTACTTC.

This sequence joins TRBV5-1 and TRBJ1-1, with no clear D. V was clipped by 4 bases and J by 3 bases, with 13 bases between them. The CDR3 extends over 14 amino acids. Germline CDR1 SGHRS, CDR2 YFSETQ. The CDR3 nucleotides are TGCGCCAGCAGCCCGGTCGGGTATGACACTGAAGCTTTCTTT. It translates to CASSPVGYDTEAFF.

The CDR3 protein is CASSLSRTPRATNEKLFF. In nucleotides, the CDR3 is TGTGCCAGCAGCTTGTCTCGGACACCGCGTGCTACTAATGAAAAACTGTTTTTT. The chain links TRBV5-6 to TRBJ1-4; maybe TRBD1 (5 bases). Germline CDR1 reads SGHDT; CDR2 reads YYEEEE. The CDR3 consists of 18 residues. Trimming pared 1 base from V and 2 bases from J, leaving 18 bases between.

This clone was detected only a few times. The chain recombines TRBV9 with TRBJ2-2; tentative D call: TRBD2 (5 bases). The CDR3 totals 15 residues. Trimming took 4 bases from V and 1 from J, leaving 11 bases between them. Germline-derived CDR1 and CDR2 are SGDLS and YYNGEE. The CDR3 here is CASSSRSGNTGELFF. The CDR3 coding sequence is TGTGCCAGCAGCTCTCGGAGCGGGAACACCGGGGAGCTGTTTTTT.

V and J are TRBV7-9 and TRBJ2-3; tentative D call: TRBD2 (6 bases). Germline V lookup: CDR1 SEHNR, CDR2 FQNEAQ (reference sequence). Trimming pared 1 base from V and 3 bases from J, leaving 11 bases between. This CDR3 has 15 amino acids. The DNA for the CDR3 is TGTGCCAGCAGCTTAGTTCACGGGAGTACAGATACGCAGTATTTT. Translation: CASSLVHGSTDTQYF. Using reference TRBV7-9 and TRBJ2-3 for the parts outside the CDR3, the full variable domain is DTGVSQNPRHKITKRGQNVTFRCDPISEHNRLYWYRQTLGQGPEFLTYFQNEAQLEKSRLLSDRFSAERPKGSFSTLEIQRTEQGDSAMYLCASSLVHGSTDTQYFGPGTRLTVL.

This clone was seen a single time. The chain is built from TRBV5-4 and TRBJ2-3, with a weak D call TRBD1 (6 bases). The germline gives CDR1 SGHNT, CDR2 YYREEE (reference sequence). V lost 1 base, J lost 6 bases, and 9 bases lay in between. CDR3 length: 13 residues. The CDR3 protein is CASSLTGSDTQYF. The CDR3 nucleotides read TGTGCCAGCAGCTTGACAGGGTCCGATACGCAGTATTTT.

This clone was counted a single time. This sequence joins TRBV11-2 and TRBJ1-2; weak D call: TRBD1 (6 bases). Germline values: CDR1 SGHAT, CDR2 FQNNGV. This CDR3 is 14 amino acids long. The V and J ends lost 5 bases and 4 bases respectively, with 14 bases between them. CDR3 coding DNA: TGTGCCAGCAGCGTCCAAGGGACACCCTATGGCTACACCTTC. Its translation is CASSVQGTPYGYTF.

This clone was detected once. The V call is TRBV19, the J call TRBJ1-1; TRBD1 matches 8 bases. The germline V gene encodes CDR1 LNHDA and CDR2 SQIVND (reference sequence). This CDR3 region has 15 residues. Trimming removed 6 bases from V and 4 bases from J; junction bases left unmatched: 10. CDR3 coding DNA: TGTGCCAGTAGGCGACAGGGGTTTTTGAGCACTGAAGCTTTCTTT. Translating gives CASRRQGFLSTEAFF.

This rearrangement joins TRBV4-1 to TRBJ2-2, with TRBD2 identical over 16 bases. The germline V gene encodes CDR1 MGHRA and CDR2 YSYEKL. The ends lost 4 bases at V and 0 bases at J; junction bases unmatched: 5. This CDR3 region has 19 residues. This CDR3 is CASSPTGLAGGPNTGELFF. In DNA, the CDR3 is TGCGCCAGCAGCCCCACGGGACTAGCGGGAGGGCCGAACACCGGGGAGCTGTTTTTT.

This chain uses TRBV10-2 with TRBJ2-7; perhaps TRBD2 as D (5 bases). There are 13 residues in the CDR3. CDR1 and CDR2 from the germline V gene are WSHSY and SAAADI. V was cut by 5 bases and J by 3 bases, with 11 bases left in between. The CDR3 here is CASSQVGDYEQYF. The DNA for the CDR3 is TGCGCCAGCAGTCAGGTGGGAGACTACGAGCAGTACTTC.

The gene calls are TRBV15 and TRBJ2-7; D possibly corresponds to TRBD1 (6 bases). Trimming pared 0 bases from V and 6 bases from J, leaving 12 bases between. Germline CDR1 is LNHNV and CDR2 is YYDKDF (reference sequence). The CDR3 has 14 residues. Here the CDR3 DNA reads TGTGCCACCAGCAGAGACAGGGGACCGGGCGAGCAGTACTTC. Its protein product is CATSRDRGPGEQYF.

This clone was seen a few times. The V gene is TRBV18, the J gene TRBJ2-1, with D tentatively TRBD1 (5 bases). This CDR3 is built from 16 residues. Trimming took off 4 bases at V and 0 bases at J, with 13 bases between the two ends. In germline, CDR1 is KGHSH, CDR2 LQKENI. CDR3 coding DNA: TGTGCCAGCTCACTGTCTACAGGTGGCTCCTACAATGAGCAGTTCTTC. It encodes CASSLSTGGSYNEQFF.

The V call is TRBV25-1, the J call TRBJ2-7; D remains ambiguous. V lost 2 bases and J lost 2, with 13 bases in between. CDR3 length: 15 amino acids. Per the germline V gene, CDR1 is MGHDK and CDR2 is SYGVNS. CDR3: CASSEVSYPTYEQYF. For the CDR3, the DNA is TGTGCCAGCAGTGAAGTTAGCTACCCGACCTACGAGCAGTACTTC.

This chain links TRBV19 with TRBJ1-2; TRBD1 is a possible D gene (5 bases). Germline values: CDR1 LNHDA, CDR2 SQIVND (reference sequence). V shed 3 bases and J shed 0 bases, with 14 bases lying between them. The CDR3 covers 16 residues. CDR3 protein: CASSISLDISNYGYTF. CDR3 sequence (DNA): TGTGCCAGTAGTATTAGCCTGGACATATCTAACTATGGCTACACCTTC.

The CDR3 is CASSGGVEDTQYF. For the CDR3, the DNA is TGTGCCAGCAGCGGGGGTGTGGAAGATACGCAGTATTTT. The V call is TRBV2, the J call TRBJ2-3, with a possible D match to TRBD2 (6 bases). The CDR3 runs 13 residues. Germline values: CDR1 SNHLY, CDR2 FYNNEI. V lost 6 bases and J 5 bases, leaving 12 bases between the germline ends.

The genes are TRBV28 and TRBJ1-4; 7 bases map to TRBD1. In germline, CDR1 is MDHEN, CDR2 SYDVKM. The CDR3 contains 14 residues. After removal of 8 bases from V and 3 bases from J, the junction contained 6 bases not matched to a gene. The DNA for the CDR3 is TGTGCCAGCTACCCCGGGACAGCTAATGAAAAACTGTTTTTT. Translating it yields CASYPGTANEKLFF.

This clone was found a few times. The chain links TRBV25-1 to TRBJ2-3, with 8 bases fitting TRBD1. Germline V gene sequence: CDR1 MGHDK, CDR2 SYGVNS. The CDR3 has 18 residues. The trim removed 1 base at V and 3 bases at J, leaving 12 bases unmatched. The CDR3 DNA follows: TGTGCCAGCAGTGAATTGGAGCTGGGACAGGTTATTACAGATACGCAGTATTTT. Its protein is CASSELELGQVITDTQYF.

The chain recombines TRBV7-8 with TRBJ1-5; a possible D gene is TRBD1 (5 bases). This CDR3 comprises 15 residues. Between the trimmed V and J ends, which lost 1 base and 7 bases, there was a span of 14 bases. Germline CDR1 and CDR2: SGHVS and FQNEAQ. Here the CDR3 reads CASSLGSTGGQPQHF. DNA of the CDR3: TGTGCCAGCAGCTTAGGGAGCACAGGCGGACAGCCCCAGCATTTT.

V and J are TRBV7-8 and TRBJ1-1; D is perhaps TRBD1 (5 bases). This CDR3 is 16 amino acids long. Germline CDR1 SGHVS, CDR2 FQNEAQ. Trimming took off 1 base at V and 3 bases at J, with 15 bases between the two ends. The CDR3 nucleotides are TGTGCCAGCAGCTTAGATGCGACAGACCAACACACTGAAGCTTTCTTT. Its protein is CASSLDATDQHTEAFF.

The chain joins TRBV6-6 to TRBJ2-1; D gene unclear. CDR3 length equals 16 residues. Germline lookup yields CDR1 MNHNY and CDR2 SVGAGI (reference sequence). Trimming shortened V by 2 bases and J by 0 bases, and 11 bases separated the two germline ends. CDR3 in amino acids: CASSYEYLISYNEQFF. CDR3 DNA: TGTGCCAGCAGTTACGAGTACCTCATCTCCTACAATGAGCAGTTCTTC.

The V and J genes are TRBV5-8 and TRBJ1-2, with D tentatively TRBD1 (6 bases). Germline lookup yields CDR1 SGHTS and CDR2 YDEGEE. There are 15 residues in the CDR3. V gave up 0 bases and J gave up 6 bases, with 15 bases separating them. CDR3 sequence reads: CASSLGTGLRDGYTF. CDR3 in DNA: TGTGCCAGCAGCTTGGGTACAGGGCTACGGGATGGCTACACCTTC.

The gene calls are TRBV5-1 and TRBJ2-7, with 8 bases fitting TRBD1. Per germline, CDR1 SGHRS and CDR2 YFSETQ. The CDR3 sequence is 16 residues long. Trimming at V came to 7 bases and at J to 2 bases, leaving 14 bases not matched to a gene. CDR3 residues: CASGPLTGAFPYEQYF. CDR3 nucleotides: TGCGCCAGCGGTCCCCTGACAGGGGCCTTTCCCTACGAGCAGTACTTC. Complete variable domain (other parts from reference TRBV5-1 and TRBJ2-7): KAGVTQTPRYLIKTRGQQVTLSCSPISGHRSVSWYQQTPGQGLQFLFEYFSETQRNKGNFPGRFSGRQFSNSRSEMNVSTLELGDSALYLCASGPLTGAFPYEQYFGPGTRLTVT.

The chain combines TRBV4-1 with TRBJ2-1; D possibly corresponds to TRBD2 (6 bases). V was trimmed by 1 base and J by 4 bases, leaving 14 bases between them. This CDR3 is 16 amino acids long. Per the germline V gene, CDR1 is MGHRA and CDR2 is YSYEKL. The CDR3 DNA follows: TGCGCCAGCAGCCAAGGGCACGGGGGAATATACAATGAGCAGTTCTTC. This codes for CASSQGHGGIYNEQFF.